The 30 T cell receptor beta chains listed next were all sequenced from one sample in a study of shared clonotypes between healthy human individuals. Using immunoSEQ multiplex PCR, the repertoire was profiled, and TCRdb retains in-frame clones only, with some absent. Among a few hundred thousand clones listed, approximately 65% were seen once. Sequenced: memory CD4+ T cells sorted from blood. As to subset: CD45RA-negative fraction. The receptors shown here come from a man between 25 and 39 years old in good health.

The chain joins TRBV11-3 to TRBJ2-1; 9 nucleotides agree with TRBD2. The CDR3 consists of 16 residues. Germline lookup yields CDR1 SGHNT and CDR2 YENEEA. The J segment lost 7 bases and the V segment lost 1 base, leaving 8 bases of the junction unmatched. The CDR3 reads CASSLVSSGSMNEQFF. In DNA, the CDR3 is TGTGCCAGCAGCTTAGTTAGTAGCGGGAGCATGAATGAGCAGTTCTTC.

The rearrangement links TRBV29-1 to TRBJ1-2; 8 bases line up with TRBD1. Germline CDR1 is SQVTM and CDR2 is ANQGSEA. The CDR3 sequence is 12 residues long. Trimming cost V 7 bases and J 9 bases; bases outside gene matches: 10. CDR3 loop: CSAPVGQGRYTF. CDR3 DNA sequence: TGCAGCGCCCCGGTCGGACAGGGACGCTACACCTTC.

The rearrangement uses TRBV9 and TRBJ2-5, with 8 bases identical to TRBD1. Germline V gene lookup returns CDR1 SGDLS and CDR2 YYNGEE. This CDR3 has 15 residues. The junction had 3 bases not matched to a gene; V was cut back by 2 bases and J by 0 bases. The CDR3 here is CASSVGDRYQETQYF. CDR3 sequence (DNA): TGTGCCAGCAGCGTCGGGGACAGGTACCAAGAGACCCAGTACTTC.

The J gene is TRBJ1-1, the V gene TRBV6-6; unclear D gene. Per germline, CDR1 MNHNY and CDR2 SVGAGI (reference sequence). The CDR3 is made up of 13 amino acids. V lost 4 bases and J lost 3, with 9 bases in between. The CDR3 region is CASSSTSYTEAFF. CDR3 bases: TGTGCCAGCAGTTCCACCAGTTACACTGAAGCTTTCTTT.

The rearrangement uses TRBV9 and TRBJ2-5; D unresolved. The CDR3 is 13 residues long. V lost 0 bases to trimming and J lost 4 bases, with 7 bases between them. In germline, CDR1 is SGDLS, CDR2 YYNGEE. CDR3 amino acids: CASSVEGGETQYF. The CDR3 bases are TGTGCCAGCAGCGTAGAAGGTGGAGAGACCCAGTACTTC. Full variable domain (missing parts from reference TRBV9 and TRBJ2-5): DSGVTQTPKHLITATGQRVTLRCSPRSGDLSVYWYQQSLDQGLQFLIQYYNGEERAKGNILERFSAQQFPDLHSELNLSSLELGDSALYFCASSVEGGETQYFGPGTRLLVL.

The rearrangement links TRBV5-1 to TRBJ1-4; D not certain. This CDR3 is 15 amino acids long. Germline lookup yields CDR1 SGHRS and CDR2 YFSETQ. The germline V and J ends were trimmed by 5 bases and 4 bases, with 15 bases remaining between them. In DNA form, the CDR3 reads TGCGCCAGCAGTACTGGGTCCGCCAGTAATGAAAAACTGTTTTTT. Translating gives CASSTGSASNEKLFF.

The chain is built from TRBV25-1 and TRBJ2-1, with 9 bases lining up with TRBD1. The germline V gene has CDR1 MGHDK and CDR2 SYGVNS. V was clipped by 0 bases and J by 7 bases; unmatched bases: 1. CDR3 length equals 14 residues. CDR3 sequence: CASSEYGTGNEQFF. The DNA for the CDR3 is TGTGCCAGCAGTGAATATGGGACAGGGAATGAGCAGTTCTTC.

The table lists this clone with many counts. The chain couples TRBV4-1 to TRBJ1-3; D ambiguous. The germline CDR1 and CDR2 sequences are MGHRA and YSYEKL. Trimming took 4 bases from V and 0 from J, leaving 16 bases between them. This CDR3 has 17 residues. CDR3 nucleotide sequence: TGCGCCAGCAGCCGTCCCGGGCGGGAACTCTCTGGAAACACCATATATTTT. Amino acid sequence: CASSRPGRELSGNTIYF.

The V and J genes are TRBV11-3 and TRBJ2-1, with unresolved D. The germline CDR1 and CDR2 sequences are SGHNT and YENEEA. The CDR3 runs 13 residues. V lost 5 bases and J lost 9, with 14 bases in between. The CDR3 sequence: CASSVVRLGEQFF. The CDR3 DNA follows: TGTGCCAGCAGCGTCGTTCGGTTGGGTGAGCAGTTCTTC.

This sequence joins TRBV2 and TRBJ2-7; D is unclear. Per germline, CDR1 SNHLY and CDR2 FYNNEI. This CDR3 comprises 13 residues. Deletions cut 4 bases from V and 1 base from J, with 8 bases between. CDR3 bases: TGTGCCAGCAGTGGTGACACATCCTACGAGCAGTACTTC. Translation: CASSGDTSYEQYF.

This clone showed up just once. The chain has TRBV19 and TRBJ2-2, with D tentatively TRBD2 (7 bases). V dropped 6 bases and J dropped 3 bases, with 17 bases sitting between them. CDR3 length: 16 amino acids. Germline-derived CDR1 and CDR2 are LNHDA and SQIVND (reference sequence). The CDR3 DNA sequence: TGTGCCAGTAGCCACGGGCGGGGGCGAGACACCGGGGAGCTGTTTTTT. The encoded protein is CASSHGRGRDTGELFF.

The rearrangement links TRBV27 to TRBJ2-7, with unresolved D. The length of the CDR3 is 15 residues. V shed 8 bases and J shed 0 bases, with 17 bases lying between them. Germline V CDR1 and CDR2: MNHEY, SMNVEV (reference sequence). CDR3 nucleotide sequence: TGTGCCAGCCGATTGCGTCAGTCTTACTCCTACGAGCAGTACTTC. Translation: CASRLRQSYSYEQYF.

This clone was observed a handful of times. The genes are TRBV19 and TRBJ1-5; D ambiguous. The CDR3 is 15 amino acids. V shed 5 bases and J shed 4 bases, with 15 bases lying between them. CDR1 is LNHDA, CDR2 SQIVND, per germline (reference sequence). The CDR3: CASSFGRHPNQPQHF. The CDR3 nucleotides read TGTGCCAGTAGTTTCGGCCGCCACCCGAATCAGCCCCAGCATTTT.

The chain joins TRBV2 to TRBJ2-1; D gene uncertain. Germline loops: CDR1 SNHLY, CDR2 FYNNEI. Trimming cost V 10 bases and J 6 bases, with 16 bases left between them. The CDR3 is 13 amino acids. In DNA, the CDR3 is TGTGCCACCAGCTCCAATTCGGGCAATGAGCAGTTCTTC. This sequence encodes CATSSNSGNEQFF.

The V call is TRBV6-6, the J call TRBJ1-2, with TRBD1 as a possible D gene (6 bases). The CDR3 has 12 amino acids. V gave up 6 bases and J gave up 8 bases, with 13 bases separating them. CDR1 and CDR2 from the germline V gene are MNHNY and SVGAGI (reference sequence). This CDR3 reads CASSFRGGGYTF. The CDR3 DNA is TGTGCCAGCAGCTTCAGGGGAGGGGGCTACACCTTC.

The rearrangement links TRBV5-6 to TRBJ2-7; D tentatively reads TRBD1 or TRBD2 (5 bases each). V dropped 4 bases and J dropped 2 bases, with 13 bases sitting between them. This CDR3 has 14 residues. Germline assignment: CDR1 SGHDT and CDR2 YYEEEE. CDR3 protein: CASSLRDGAYEQYF. CDR3 nucleotides: TGTGCCAGCAGCCTCCGGGACGGGGCCTACGAGCAGTACTTC.

The chain uses TRBV9 and TRBJ2-1, with 8 bases that match TRBD2. Germline V gene sequence: CDR1 SGDLS, CDR2 YYNGEE. V lost 0 bases and J lost 13; bases outside the gene matches: 6. This CDR3 region has 13 residues. CDR3: CASSVAHGGAQFF. In nucleotides, the CDR3 is TGTGCCAGCAGCGTAGCCCACGGGGGGGCCCAGTTCTTC. Based on the CDR3 plus reference TRBV9 and TRBJ2-1, the full variable domain is DSGVTQTPKHLITATGQRVTLRCSPRSGDLSVYWYQQSLDQGLQFLIQYYNGEERAKGNILERFSAQQFPDLHSELNLSSLELGDSALYFCASSVAHGGAQFFGPGTRLTVL.

The chain uses TRBV18 and TRBJ1-4; 10 positions agree with TRBD1. The CDR3 covers 22 residues. V was clipped by 1 base and J by 4 bases; unmatched bases: 21. The germline V gene has CDR1 KGHSH and CDR2 LQKENI. CDR3 region: CASSPLRGQGNMARWDNEKLFF. The CDR3 bases are TGTGCCAGCTCACCACTGAGGGGACAGGGGAATATGGCTAGGTGGGATAATGAAAAACTGTTTTTT.

This clone occurred once. V and J are TRBV5-1 and TRBJ2-1; 14 bases are a match to TRBD2. This CDR3 is 17 amino acids long. Germline lookup yields CDR1 SGHRS and CDR2 YFSETQ. The junction had 6 bases not matched to a gene; V was cut back by 0 bases and J by 7 bases. The CDR3 loop is CASSLVRLAGGANEQFF. The CDR3 region has the DNA TGCGCCAGCAGCTTGGTTAGACTAGCGGGAGGGGCAAATGAGCAGTTCTTC.

The chain joins TRBV21-1 to TRBJ1-2. TRBV21-1 is annotated as a pseudogene. The CDR3 runs 13 residues. CDR3 region: CASSKSPGYGYTF. CDR3 DNA sequence: TGTGCCAGCAGCAAAAGTCCCGGTTATGGCTACACCTTC.

There are a few counts of this clone. The gene calls are TRBV10-3 and TRBJ1-5; tentatively, D is TRBD1 (5 bases). The V gene lost 2 bases and the J gene lost 10 bases, with 9 bases spanning the gap. The CDR3 runs to 12 residues. Germline V gene lookup returns CDR1 ENHRY and CDR2 SYGVKD. The CDR3 DNA reads TGTGCCATCAGTGAGGCTGGACACCCCCAGCATTTT. Its protein product is CAISEAGHPQHF.

The rearrangement uses TRBV7-8 and TRBJ2-2, with 7 bases that match TRBD1. The CDR3 spans 14 residues. Losses at the gene ends were 5 bases for V and 2 bases for J; bases not matched to a gene: 2. Germline V gives CDR1 SGHVS, CDR2 FQNEAQ. The DNA of the CDR3 is TGTGCCAGCAGCCGGGACAGAAACACCGGGGAGCTGTTTTTT. It yields the protein CASSRDRNTGELFF.

The rearrangement joins TRBV5-1 to TRBJ2-5, with D perhaps matching TRBD2 (5 bases). This CDR3 spans 12 amino acids. Germline lookup yields CDR1 SGHRS and CDR2 YFSETQ. The germline V and J ends were trimmed by 4 bases and 5 bases, with 9 bases remaining between them. Here the CDR3 reads CASSNSGETQYF. CDR3 sequence (DNA): TGCGCCAGCAGCAACTCGGGGGAGACCCAGTACTTC.

This clone was seen a few times. The V and J genes are TRBV29-1 and TRBJ2-1; the match to TRBD1 covers 10 bases. This CDR3 is built from 13 residues. Germline assignment: CDR1 SQVTM and CDR2 ANQGSEA. With 7 bases clipped from V and 5 bases from J, the junction kept 5 bases outside the gene matches. The CDR3: CSAQDRGDNEQFF. The CDR3 DNA reads as TGCAGCGCCCAGGACAGGGGGGACAATGAGCAGTTCTTC.

The rearrangement uses TRBV5-1 and TRBJ2-2, with D perhaps matching TRBD1 (6 bases). This CDR3 spans 15 amino acids. Per germline, CDR1 SGHRS and CDR2 YFSETQ. Trimming stripped 1 base from V and 4 bases from J, with 11 bases between. CDR3 loop: CASSLTTGGTGELFF. Written as DNA, the CDR3 is TGCGCCAGCAGCTTGACGACAGGTGGCACCGGGGAGCTGTTTTTT. The full variable domain, rest sourced from reference TRBV5-1 and TRBJ2-2, is KAGVTQTPRYLIKTRGQQVTLSCSPISGHRSVSWYQQTPGQGLQFLFEYFSETQRNKGNFPGRFSGRQFSNSRSEMNVSTLELGDSALYLCASSLTTGGTGELFFGEGSRLTVL.

The chain links TRBV29-1 to TRBJ1-5; weak D call: TRBD1 (6 bases). With 5 bases removed from V and 0 bases from J, the gap between germline ends came to 14 bases. Germline CDR1 is SQVTM and CDR2 is ANQGSEA. The CDR3 covers 15 residues. CDR3 bases: TGCAGCGTTCACAGGGCTTCGGATAGCAATCAGCCCCAGCATTTT. It translates to CSVHRASDSNQPQHF.

The V call is TRBV29-1, the J call TRBJ2-7; 8 bases map to TRBD1. Germline CDR1 reads SQVTM; CDR2 reads ANQGSEA. V lost 6 bases to trimming and J lost 7 bases; unmatched junction nucleotides: 11. This CDR3 is 13 amino acids long. In DNA form, the CDR3 reads TGCAGCGTGGTCGCAGGGGGCGCGGGGGAGCAGTACTTC. This sequence encodes CSVVAGGAGEQYF.

The chain combines TRBV5-1 with TRBJ2-5, with 10 bases matching TRBD2. There are 18 residues in the CDR3. Looked up from germline, CDR1 is SGHRS and CDR2 is YFSETQ. The trim removed 0 bases at V and 5 bases at J, leaving 13 bases unmatched. CDR3 protein: CASSLASTSGSRTETQYF. CDR3 nucleotide sequence: TGCGCCAGCAGCTTGGCATCGACTAGCGGGTCCCGAACGGAGACCCAGTACTTC.

This clone appeared many times. The CDR3: CASSFGAAEQFF. CDR3 in DNA: TGTGCCAGCAGCTTCGGAGCGGCTGAGCAGTTCTTC. The chain links TRBV11-2 to TRBJ2-1, with D perhaps TRBD2 (5 bases). CDR1 is SGHAT, CDR2 FQNNGV, per germline. The CDR3 runs 12 residues. With 3 bases removed from V and 9 bases from J, the gap between germline ends came to 9 bases.

This clone occurred a few times. This chain links TRBV30 with TRBJ1-1, with D possibly TRBD1 on 5 matching bases. Germline CDR1 and CDR2: GTSNPN and SVGIG (reference sequence). The CDR3 length is 12 residues. V lost 0 bases and J 12 bases, leaving 14 bases between the germline ends. As DNA, the CDR3 is TGTGCCTGGAGTGTACAGTGGGGCGGTACTTTCTTT. This codes for CAWSVQWGGTFF.